A single sample gave rise to the 5 T cell receptor beta chains below, sequenced in a study of CD8 T cells in Susac syndrome. cDNA came from about 0.51 to 1 ug RNA primed by random hexamers. TCRdb processed the immunoSEQ multiplex PCR reads anew with MiXCR; each CDR3 protein has one entry. The sample yields about 140,000 distinct CDR3 sequences, roughly 94% seen once. Sequenced sample: CD8+ T cells from PBMCs. The receptors were sampled from a human donor with Susac syndrome.

This chain connects TRBV12-3 or TRBV12-4 to TRBJ2-1; D may be TRBD1 (6 bases). The CDR3 has 12 residues. V lost 11 bases and J 6 bases, leaving 14 bases between the germline ends. The DNA of the CDR3 is TGTGCCGGGGGTTGGACAGCCAATGAGCAGTTCTTC. It specifies CAGGWTANEQFF.

The chain carries TRBV5-1 and TRBJ2-1, with a tentative D call TRBD2 (5 bases). CDR3 length: 17 residues. Germline V CDR1 and CDR2: SGHRS, YFSETQ. Trimming removed 3 bases from V and 0 bases from J, with 16 bases in between. The DNA of the CDR3 is TGCGCCAGCAGCTCCCGCCTGGCGGGCAGCTCCTACAATGAGCAGTTCTTC. Translation: CASSSRLAGSSYNEQFF.

The chain is built from TRBV7-9 and TRBJ2-1, with no clear D. The CDR3 consists of 12 residues. Germline V CDR1 and CDR2: SEHNR, FQNEAQ (reference sequence). Between the trimmed V and J ends, which lost 4 bases and 5 bases, there was a span of 6 bases. For the CDR3, the DNA is TGTGCCAGCAGCTCCATAAACAATGAGCAGTTCTTC. Encoded protein: CASSSINNEQFF. The entire variable domain, with the rest obtained from reference TRBV7-9 and TRBJ2-1, is as follows: DTGVSQNPRHKITKRGQNVTFRCDPISEHNRLYWYRQTLGQGPEFLTYFQNEAQLEKSRLLSDRFSAERPKGSFSTLEIQRTEQGDSAMYLCASSSINNEQFFGPGTRLTVL.

V gene TRBV20-1 combines with J gene TRBJ2-1, with 9 bases fitting TRBD2. Germline values: CDR1 DFQATT, CDR2 SNEGSKA (reference sequence). After removal of 1 base from V and 5 bases from J, the junction contained 6 bases not matched to a gene. The CDR3 runs to 15 residues. CDR3 amino acids: CSARVGGRADNEQFF. The CDR3 nucleotides read TGCAGTGCTAGAGTTGGCGGGAGGGCCGACAATGAGCAGTTCTTC.

This sequence joins TRBV4-1 and TRBJ2-4; D is ambiguous. V lost 3 bases and J 6 bases, leaving 12 bases between the germline ends. The CDR3 is made up of 14 amino acids. The germline V gene has CDR1 MGHRA and CDR2 YSYEKL. The CDR3 bases are TGCGCCAGCAGCCAGAACCTCGGCGGAAACATTCAGTACTTC. Translating it yields CASSQNLGGNIQYF.